The 9 T cell receptor beta chains presented below share a single source sample, sequenced in a study of type 1 regulatory T cells. One entry per CDR3 protein results from TCRdb running MiXCR on the reads. This sample has just under 65,000 distinct CDR3 sequences; just under 50% occur once, and the top ten carry more than 2%. Antigen specificity for these receptors is unknown. Input material: cultured non-Tr1 T cells, either the whole culture or a sorted T cell fraction (not recorded which). The receptors stem from a human donor in good health.

This clonotype was seen a few times. This chain uses TRBV27 with TRBJ2-3, with no clear D. The length of the CDR3 is 13 residues. Per the germline V gene, CDR1 is MNHEY and CDR2 is SMNVEV (reference sequence). V was trimmed by 2 bases and J by 6 bases, leaving 9 bases between them. DNA of the CDR3: TGTGCCAGCAGTTTAGAAGTGTTCGATACGCAGTATTTT. Protein sequence: CASSLEVFDTQYF.

V is TRBV9 and J is TRBJ1-6; D uncertain. The ends were cut back, 4 bases at V and 9 bases at J, with 11 bases in the middle. Per the germline V gene, CDR1 is SGDLS and CDR2 is YYNGEE. The CDR3 contains 13 residues. CDR3 nucleotides: TGTGCCAGCAGCTCTCGGACGGTTTCACCCCTCCACTTT. This encodes CASSSRTVSPLHF.

A note on this clonotype: Mismatch with germline at one junction end may stem from a read error. The gene calls are TRBV6-2 or TRBV6-3 and TRBJ2-3; D is possibly TRBD1 or TRBD2 (5 bases each). Germline V gene data show CDR1 as MNHEY and CDR2 as SVGEGT. This CDR3 contains 13 residues. The CDR3 loop reads CASSLLGEDPQYF. The CDR3 coding sequence is TGTGCCAGCAGTCTTCTGGGGGAAGATCCGCAGTATTTT.

The chain employs TRBV4-1 and TRBJ2-1, with 7 bases lining up with TRBD1. The trim removed 3 bases at V and 3 bases at J, leaving 8 bases unmatched. The CDR3 totals 16 residues. Germline-derived CDR1 and CDR2 are MGHRA and YSYEKL. CDR3 protein: CASSQPETGNYNEQFF. In DNA form, the CDR3 reads TGCGCCAGCAGCCAGCCCGAGACAGGGAACTACAATGAGCAGTTCTTC.

This chain joins TRBV2 and TRBJ1-2; perhaps TRBD1 as D (6 bases). Germline V lookup: CDR1 SNHLY, CDR2 FYNNEI. The CDR3 spans 14 residues. V was shortened by 7 bases and J by 0 bases, with 12 bases between the two germline ends. The DNA of the CDR3 is TGTGCCAGCAAGGGGGGATCGGCTAACTATGGCTACACCTTC. It specifies CASKGGSANYGYTF.

CDR3 region: CSARDWGGNTGELFF. The CDR3 nucleotides are TGCAGTGCTAGAGACTGGGGGGGGAACACCGGGGAGCTGTTTTTT. The V call is TRBV20-1, the J call TRBJ2-2; 7 bases match TRBD2. CDR3 length: 15 amino acids. Germline lookup yields CDR1 DFQATT and CDR2 SNEGSKA (reference sequence). The J segment lost 1 base and the V segment lost 0 bases, leaving 2 bases of the junction unmatched.

The V gene is TRBV4-1, the J gene TRBJ1-6; D is perhaps TRBD1 (5 bases). Trimming cost V 3 bases and J 9 bases, with 18 bases left between them. Germline V gene data show CDR1 as MGHRA and CDR2 as YSYEKL. CDR3 size: 16 residues. This CDR3 is CASSQSGRVLVSPLHF. Written as DNA, the CDR3 is TGCGCCAGCAGCCAGTCCGGCAGGGTTCTGGTTTCACCCCTCCACTTT.

The V and J genes are TRBV20-1 and TRBJ1-1, with a tentative D call TRBD1 (5 bases). Germline loops: CDR1 DFQATT, CDR2 SNEGSKA (reference sequence). The CDR3 spans 15 residues. V lost 6 bases and J 1 base, leaving 18 bases between the germline ends. The CDR3 sequence is CSAADGVRANTEAFF. CDR3 in DNA: TGCAGTGCAGCTGATGGGGTCAGGGCGAACACTGAAGCTTTCTTT.

The genes are TRBV5-1 and TRBJ1-3, with a weak D call TRBD1 (6 bases). This CDR3 is built from 11 residues. CDR1 and CDR2 from the germline V gene are SGHRS and YFSETQ. The ends were cut back, 4 bases at V and 12 bases at J, with 11 bases in the middle. CDR3 in amino acids: CASSDRLDIYF. The CDR3 DNA is TGCGCCAGCAGCGACAGGCTGGACATATATTTT.